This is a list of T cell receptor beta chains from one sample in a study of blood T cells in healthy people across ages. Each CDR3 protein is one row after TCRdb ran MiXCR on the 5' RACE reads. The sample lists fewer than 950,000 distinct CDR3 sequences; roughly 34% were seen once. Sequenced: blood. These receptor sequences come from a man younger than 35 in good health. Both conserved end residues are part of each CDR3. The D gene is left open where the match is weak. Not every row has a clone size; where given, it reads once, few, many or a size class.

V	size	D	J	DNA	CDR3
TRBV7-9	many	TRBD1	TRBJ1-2	TGTGCCAGCAGCTCGGACAGGGGGCTTGGGAACTATGGCTACACCTTC	CASSSDRGLGNYGYTF
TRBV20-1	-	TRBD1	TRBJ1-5	TGCAGTGCTTCCCGGGACAGTGCAAATCAGCCCCAGCATTTT	CSASRDSANQPQHF
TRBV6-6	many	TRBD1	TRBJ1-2	TGTGCCAGCACCTGGACAGGGGGATCCGAGGATGGCTACACCTTC	CASTWTGGSEDGYTF
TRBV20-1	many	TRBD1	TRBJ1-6	TGCAGTGCTAGGGCCACGGACAGGGAGAATTCACCCCTCCACTTT	CSARATDRENSPLHF
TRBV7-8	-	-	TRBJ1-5	TGTGCCAGCAGCTTAGTAGAACAGAGCGATGCTGTGGATAGTAATCAGCCCCAGCATTTT	CASSLVEQSDAVDSNQPQHF
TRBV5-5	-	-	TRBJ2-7	TGTGCCAGCAGCTTGGTTTATCGTGAGCAGTACTTC	CASSLVYREQYF
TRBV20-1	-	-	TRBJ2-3	TGCAGTGCCCTCTCTAGACAGGACGACACAGATACGCAGTATTTT	CSALSRQDDTDTQYF
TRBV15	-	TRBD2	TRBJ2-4	TGTGCCACCAGCAGAGAAAGGACTAGCGGGGAAAACATTCAGTACTTC	CATSRERTSGENIQYF
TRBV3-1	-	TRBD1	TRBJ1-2	TGTGCCAGCAGCCAAAAAGGACAGGGCGGAGGCTACACCTTC	CASSQKGQGGGYTF
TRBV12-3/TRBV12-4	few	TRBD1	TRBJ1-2	TGTGCCAGCATAGGCGGCAGGGGGCGAAAGGGCTATGGCTACACCTTC	CASIGGRGRKGYGYTF
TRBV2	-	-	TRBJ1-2	TGTGCCAGCAGTCCTGACGGATTCTATGGCTACACCTTC	CASSPDGFYGYTF
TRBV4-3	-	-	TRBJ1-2	TGCGCCAGCAGCGAAGGGGTAAGGGCCGGTGGCTACACCTTC	CASSEGVRAGGYTF
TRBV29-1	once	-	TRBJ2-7	TGCAGCGTTGAAGCTCCCCGGGACGCCGGCTCCTACGAGCAGTACTTC	CSVEAPRDAGSYEQYF
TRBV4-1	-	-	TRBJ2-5	TGCGCCAGCAGCCAGAGGTTGGGGGGGCGTCAAGAGACCCAGTACTTC	CASSQRLGGRQETQYF
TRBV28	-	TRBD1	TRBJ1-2	TGTGCCAGCAGTAGGGTCATGCAGGACAGGGGTCGAGACTATGGCTACACCTTC	CASSRVMQDRGRDYGYTF
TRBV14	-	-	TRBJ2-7	TGTGCCAGCAGCCAAGCCCCCCGGGACCCTAAGGGGCAGTACTTC	CASSQAPRDPKGQYF
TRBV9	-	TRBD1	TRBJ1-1	TGTGCCAGCAGCGAGGGGGACAGGGTAAGGAACACTCAAGCTTTCTTT	CASSEGDRVRNTQAFF
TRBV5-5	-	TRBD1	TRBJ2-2	TGTGCCGGCACCAGGACAGGGGGCGATGAGGACACCGGGGAGCTGTTTTTT	CAGTRTGGDEDTGELFF
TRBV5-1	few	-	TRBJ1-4	TGCGCCAGCAACTTAGACGGTGCAACTAATGAAAAACTGTTTTTT	CASNLDGATNEKLFF
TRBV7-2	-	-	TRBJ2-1	TGTGCCAGCAGCTTAAAAAGGGAGCAGTTCTTC	CASSLKREQFF
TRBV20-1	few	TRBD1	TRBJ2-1	TGCAGTGCTAGAATCAGCGGGACAGGGGGTCGCGATGAGCAGTTCTTC	CSARISGTGGRDEQFF
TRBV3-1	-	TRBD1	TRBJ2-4	TGTGCCAGCAGCCAAGTTGCCGGGACAGGGGAGAACATTCAGTACTTC	CASSQVAGTGENIQYF
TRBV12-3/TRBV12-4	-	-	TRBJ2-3	TGTGCCAGCAGTAGGGAGGAGAGTGCAGATACGCAGTATTTT	CASSREESADTQYF
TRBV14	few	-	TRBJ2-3	TGTGCCAGCAGCCCATTTCGGAATACGCAGTATTTT	CASSPFRNTQYF
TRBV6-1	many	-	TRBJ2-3	TGTGCCAGCAGAACTGGACCTCGGGATACGCAGTATTTT	CASRTGPRDTQYF
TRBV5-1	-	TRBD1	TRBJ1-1	TGCGCCAGCAGCGGACACAGGGGGGAGAACACTGAAGCTTTCTTT	CASSGHRGENTEAFF
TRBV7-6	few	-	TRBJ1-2	TGTGCCAGCAGCTTAGATTCAGACGGAAACTATGGCTACACCTTC	CASSLDSDGNYGYTF
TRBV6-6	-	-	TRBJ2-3	TGTGCCAGCAGTAGCATACGGGACGGTCGAAGGGATACGCAGTATTTT	CASSSIRDGRRDTQYF
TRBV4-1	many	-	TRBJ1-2	TGCGCCAGCAGCGCGCTAATCCGGGACCCTGTGCCTTTTAACTATGGCTACACCTTC	CASSALIRDPVPFNYGYTF
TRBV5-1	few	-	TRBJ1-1	TGCGCCAGCAGCCAGGACAGCCTGAACACTGAAGCTTTCTTT	CASSQDSLNTEAFF
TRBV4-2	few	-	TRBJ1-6	TGTGCCAGCAGCCCCTCGGAGACAGATAATTCACCCCTCCACTTT	CASSPSETDNSPLHF
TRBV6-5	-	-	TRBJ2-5	TGTGCCAGCAGTTACTCTATCGGCTCGGGAGAGACCCAGTACTTC	CASSYSIGSGETQYF
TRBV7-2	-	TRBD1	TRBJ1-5	TGTGCCGGCAGCTTAAACCAGGGGGTGAGTGGTCAGCCCCAGCATTTT	CAGSLNQGVSGQPQHF
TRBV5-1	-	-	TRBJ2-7	TGCGCCAGCAGCTTGGAACTAGAGTTCTGCGAGCAGTACTTC	CASSLELEFCEQYF
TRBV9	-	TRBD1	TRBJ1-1	TGTGCCAGCAGCGTAGTCCGGACAGGGGGTGCTGAAGCTTTCTTT	CASSVVRTGGAEAFF
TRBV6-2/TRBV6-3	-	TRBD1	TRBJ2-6	TGTGCCAGCAGAGACGACAGGGAATCCGCCTCTGGGGCCAACGTCCTGACTTTC	CASRDDRESASGANVLTF
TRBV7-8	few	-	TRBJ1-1	TGTGCCAGCAGCTTAGTAGGGGTGGACACTGAAGCTTTCTTT	CASSLVGVDTEAFF
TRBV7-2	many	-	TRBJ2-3	TGTGCCAGCAGCTTAGCGCCCAAAGATACGCAGTATTTT	CASSLAPKDTQYF
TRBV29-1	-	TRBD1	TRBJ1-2	TGCAGCGTCGGGACAGGGGCGAGACCAGGCTATGGCTACACCTTC	CSVGTGARPGYGYTF
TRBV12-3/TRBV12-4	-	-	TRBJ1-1	TGTGCCAGCAGTTTAGAACAGCCGATTGAAGCTTTCTTT	CASSLEQPIEAFF
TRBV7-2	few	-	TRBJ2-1	TGTGCCAGCAGCTTAGTCAACATTGGCGGCCATGAGCAGTTCTTC	CASSLVNIGGHEQFF
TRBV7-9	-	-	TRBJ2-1	TGTGCCAGCAGCGTCGCCGACTGGTATGAGCAGTTCTTC	CASSVADWYEQFF
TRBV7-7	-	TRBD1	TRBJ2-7	TGTGCTAGCAGCTTAAACAGGGGCCAGGATGAGCAGTACTTC	CASSLNRGQDEQYF
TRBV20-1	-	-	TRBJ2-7	TGCAGTGCTAGCCGTTACGGGCAGTACTTC	CSASRYGQYF
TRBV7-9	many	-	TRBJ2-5	TGTGCCAGCAACCTGGGACAAGGCACCCAAGAGACCCAGTACTTC	CASNLGQGTQETQYF
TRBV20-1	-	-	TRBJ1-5	TGCAGTGCTAGAGATCCCTCGGATCGGCAGCCCCAGCATTTT	CSARDPSDRQPQHF
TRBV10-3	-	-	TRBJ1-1	TGTGCCATCGAAGGGGAGTTGAACACTGAAGCTTTCTTT	CAIEGELNTEAFF
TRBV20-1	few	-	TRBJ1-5	TGCAGTCCCTCGGGGGGTTCGGGTAATCAGCCCCAGCATTTT	CSPSGGSGNQPQHF
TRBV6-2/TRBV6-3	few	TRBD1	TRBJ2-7	TGTGCCAGCAGTTACGATGGGACAGCCTACGAGCAGTACTTC	CASSYDGTAYEQYF
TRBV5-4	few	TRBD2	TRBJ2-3	TGTGCCAGCAGCTTTCTGCGGGGGGCCAATCCAGATACGCAGTATTTT	CASSFLRGANPDTQYF
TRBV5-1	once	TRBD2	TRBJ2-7	TGCGCCAGCAGCTTCCGGGGGGGCTCCCTCGATGAGCAGTACTTC	CASSFRGGSLDEQYF